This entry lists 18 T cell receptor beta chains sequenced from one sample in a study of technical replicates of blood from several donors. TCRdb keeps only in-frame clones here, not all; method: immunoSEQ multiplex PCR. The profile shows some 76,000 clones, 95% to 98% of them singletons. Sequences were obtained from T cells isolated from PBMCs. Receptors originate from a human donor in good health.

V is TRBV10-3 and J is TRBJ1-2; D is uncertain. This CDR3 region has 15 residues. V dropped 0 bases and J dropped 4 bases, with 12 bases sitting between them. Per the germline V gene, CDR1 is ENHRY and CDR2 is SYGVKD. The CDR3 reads CAISESVVTTYGYTF. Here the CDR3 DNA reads TGTGCCATCAGTGAGTCGGTCGTCACAACCTATGGCTACACCTTC.

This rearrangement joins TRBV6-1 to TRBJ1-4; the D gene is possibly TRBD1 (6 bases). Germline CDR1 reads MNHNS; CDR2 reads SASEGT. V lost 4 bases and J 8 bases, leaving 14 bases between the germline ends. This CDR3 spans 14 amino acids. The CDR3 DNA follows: TGTGCCAGCAGTGGTTGGGGGCTGGGAGAAAAACTGTTTTTT. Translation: CASSGWGLGEKLFF.

The CDR3 reads CASSEGGEWNYGYTF. The CDR3 nucleotides are TGTGCCAGCAGCGAGGGCGGGGAGTGGAACTATGGCTACACCTTC. V gene TRBV6-1 combines with J gene TRBJ1-2; D not resolved. Germline assignment: CDR1 MNHNS and CDR2 SASEGT. Trimming shortened V by 6 bases and J by 2 bases, and 16 bases separated the two germline ends. The CDR3 runs 15 residues.

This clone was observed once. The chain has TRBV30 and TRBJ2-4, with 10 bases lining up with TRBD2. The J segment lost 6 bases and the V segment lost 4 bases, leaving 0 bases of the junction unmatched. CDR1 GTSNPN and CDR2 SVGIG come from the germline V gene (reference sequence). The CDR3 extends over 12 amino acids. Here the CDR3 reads CAWTSGRNIQYF. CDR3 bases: TGTGCCTGGACTAGCGGGAGAAACATTCAGTACTTC.

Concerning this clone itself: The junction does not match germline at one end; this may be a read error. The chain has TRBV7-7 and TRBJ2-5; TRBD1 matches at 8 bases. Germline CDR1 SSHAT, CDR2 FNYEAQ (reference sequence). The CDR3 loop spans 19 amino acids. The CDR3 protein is CASSLGTHGQGAGRETQYF. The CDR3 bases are TGTGCTAGCAGCTTAGGAACCCACGGGCAGGGGGCAGGAAGGGAGACCCAGTACTTC.

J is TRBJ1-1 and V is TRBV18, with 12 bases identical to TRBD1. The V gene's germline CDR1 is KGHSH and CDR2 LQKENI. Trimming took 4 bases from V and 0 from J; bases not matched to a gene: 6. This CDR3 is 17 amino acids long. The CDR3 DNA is TGTGCCAGCTCACGACCGGGACAGGGGGCTGTGAACACTGAAGCTTTCTTT. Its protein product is CASSRPGQGAVNTEAFF.

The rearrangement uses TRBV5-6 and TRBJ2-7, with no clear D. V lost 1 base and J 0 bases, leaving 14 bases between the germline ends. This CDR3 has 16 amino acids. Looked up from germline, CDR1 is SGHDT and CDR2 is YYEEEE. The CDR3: CASSLLDVSASYEQYF. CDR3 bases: TGTGCCAGCAGCTTGCTAGACGTTTCAGCCTCCTACGAGCAGTACTTC.

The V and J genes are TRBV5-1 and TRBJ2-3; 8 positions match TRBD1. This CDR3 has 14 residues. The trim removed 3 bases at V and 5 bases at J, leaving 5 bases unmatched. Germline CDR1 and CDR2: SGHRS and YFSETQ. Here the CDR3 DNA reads TGCGCCAGCAGCTCAGGGGGCGGGTTAGATACGCAGTATTTT. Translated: CASSSGGGLDTQYF.

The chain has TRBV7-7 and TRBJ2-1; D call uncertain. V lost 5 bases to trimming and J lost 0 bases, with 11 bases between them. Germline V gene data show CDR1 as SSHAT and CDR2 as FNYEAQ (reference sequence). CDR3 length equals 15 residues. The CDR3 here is CASSLDSSSYNEQFF. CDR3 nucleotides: TGTGCCAGCAGCCTCGACTCGAGCTCCTACAATGAGCAGTTCTTC.

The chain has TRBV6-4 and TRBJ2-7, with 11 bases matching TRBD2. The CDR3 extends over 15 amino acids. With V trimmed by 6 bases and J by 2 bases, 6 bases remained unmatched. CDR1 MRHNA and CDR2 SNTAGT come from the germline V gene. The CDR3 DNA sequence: TGTGCCAGCAGCGGGGGGACTAGCGGACCCTACGAGCAGTACTTC. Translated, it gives CASSGGTSGPYEQYF.

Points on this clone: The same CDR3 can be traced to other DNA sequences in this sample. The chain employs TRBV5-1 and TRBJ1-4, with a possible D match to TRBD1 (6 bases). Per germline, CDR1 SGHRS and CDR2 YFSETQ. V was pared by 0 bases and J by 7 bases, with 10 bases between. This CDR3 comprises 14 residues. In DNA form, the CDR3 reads TGCGCCAGCAGCTTGGGACAAGGGGGTGAAAAACTGTTTTTT. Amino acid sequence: CASSLGQGGEKLFF.

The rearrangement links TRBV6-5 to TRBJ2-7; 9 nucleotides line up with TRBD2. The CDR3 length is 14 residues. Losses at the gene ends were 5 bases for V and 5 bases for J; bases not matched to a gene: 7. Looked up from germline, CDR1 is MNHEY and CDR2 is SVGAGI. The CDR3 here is CASSIAGVPDEQYF. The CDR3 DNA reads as TGTGCCAGCAGTATAGCGGGAGTTCCCGACGAGCAGTACTTC.

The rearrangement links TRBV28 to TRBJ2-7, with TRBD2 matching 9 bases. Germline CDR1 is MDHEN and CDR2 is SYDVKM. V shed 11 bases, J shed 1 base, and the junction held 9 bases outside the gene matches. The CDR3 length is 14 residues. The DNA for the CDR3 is TGTGCCTCCTCCTGGACTAGCGAATCCTACGAGCAGTACTTC. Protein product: CASSWTSESYEQYF.

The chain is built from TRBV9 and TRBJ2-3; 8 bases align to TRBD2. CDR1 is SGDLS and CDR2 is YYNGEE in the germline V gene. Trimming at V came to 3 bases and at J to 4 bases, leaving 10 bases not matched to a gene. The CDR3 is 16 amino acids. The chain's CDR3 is CASSAPEREISDTQYF. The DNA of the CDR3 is TGTGCCAGCAGCGCCCCCGAGCGGGAGATATCAGATACGCAGTATTTT.

CDR3 sequence (DNA): TGTGCCAGCAGCCAAGAGGAGTACAATGAGCAGTTCTTC. Amino acids: CASSQEEYNEQFF. The rearrangement links TRBV4-2 to TRBJ2-1; the D is unclear. The germline V and J ends were trimmed by 0 bases and 4 bases, with 4 bases remaining between them. Germline V lookup: CDR1 LGHNA, CDR2 YNFKEQ. There are 13 residues in the CDR3.

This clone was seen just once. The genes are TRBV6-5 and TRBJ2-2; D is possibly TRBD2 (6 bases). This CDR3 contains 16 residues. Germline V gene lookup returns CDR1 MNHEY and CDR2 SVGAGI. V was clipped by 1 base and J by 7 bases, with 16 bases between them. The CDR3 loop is CASSYLGGIGRGELFF. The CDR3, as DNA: TGTGCCAGCAGTTACTTAGGCGGGATAGGACGCGGGGAGCTGTTTTTT.

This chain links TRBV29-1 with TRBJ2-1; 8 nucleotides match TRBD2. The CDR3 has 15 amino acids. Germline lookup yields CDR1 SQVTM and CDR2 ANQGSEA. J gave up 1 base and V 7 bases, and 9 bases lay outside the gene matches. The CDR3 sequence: CSAPGGKESYNEQFF. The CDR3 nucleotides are TGCAGCGCCCCGGGAGGGAAGGAATCCTACAATGAGCAGTTCTTC.

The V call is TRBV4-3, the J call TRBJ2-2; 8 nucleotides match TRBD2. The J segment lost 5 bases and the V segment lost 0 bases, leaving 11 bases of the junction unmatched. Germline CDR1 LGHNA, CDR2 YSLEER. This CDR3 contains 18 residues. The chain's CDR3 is CASSQEVGTGGPTGELFF. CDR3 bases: TGCGCCAGCAGCCAAGAAGTCGGGACGGGAGGGCCTACCGGGGAGCTGTTTTTT.